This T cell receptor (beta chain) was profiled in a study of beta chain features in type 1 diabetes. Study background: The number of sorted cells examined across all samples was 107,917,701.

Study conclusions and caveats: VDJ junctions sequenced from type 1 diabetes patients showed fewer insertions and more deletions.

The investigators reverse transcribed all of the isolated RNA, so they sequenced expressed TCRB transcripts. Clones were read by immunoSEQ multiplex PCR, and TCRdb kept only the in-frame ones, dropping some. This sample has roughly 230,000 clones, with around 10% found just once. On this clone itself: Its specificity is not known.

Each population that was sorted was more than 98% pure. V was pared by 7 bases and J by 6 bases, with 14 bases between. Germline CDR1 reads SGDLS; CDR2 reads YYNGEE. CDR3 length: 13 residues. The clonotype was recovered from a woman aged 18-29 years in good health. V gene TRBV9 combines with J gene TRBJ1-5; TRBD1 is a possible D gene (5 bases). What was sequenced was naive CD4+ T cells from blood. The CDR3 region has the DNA TGTGCCAGCTGCAGGGAGGTCGGTCAGCCCCAGCATTTT. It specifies CASCREVGQPQHF.